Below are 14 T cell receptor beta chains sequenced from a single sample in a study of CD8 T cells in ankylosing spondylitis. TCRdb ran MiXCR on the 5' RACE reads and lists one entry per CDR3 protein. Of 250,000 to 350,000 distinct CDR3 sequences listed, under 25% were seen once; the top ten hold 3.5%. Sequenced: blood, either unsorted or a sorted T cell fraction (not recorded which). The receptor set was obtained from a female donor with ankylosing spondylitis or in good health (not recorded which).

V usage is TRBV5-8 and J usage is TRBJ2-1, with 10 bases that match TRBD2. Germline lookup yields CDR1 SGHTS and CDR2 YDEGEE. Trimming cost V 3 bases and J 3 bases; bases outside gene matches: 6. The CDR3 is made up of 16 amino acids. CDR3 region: CASSSLTSGLYNEQFF. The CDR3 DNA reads TGTGCCAGCAGCTCCCTGACTAGCGGGCTCTACAATGAGCAGTTCTTC.

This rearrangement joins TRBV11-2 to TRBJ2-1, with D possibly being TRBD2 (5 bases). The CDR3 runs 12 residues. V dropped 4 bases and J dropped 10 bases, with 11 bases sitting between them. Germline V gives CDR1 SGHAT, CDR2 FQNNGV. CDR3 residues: CASSSSSREQFF. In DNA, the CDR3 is TGTGCCAGCAGCTCATCTAGCAGGGAGCAGTTCTTC. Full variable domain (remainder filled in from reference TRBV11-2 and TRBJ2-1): EAGVAQSPRYKIIEKRQSVAFWCNPISGHATLYWYQQILGQGPKLLIQFQNNGVVDDSQLPKDRFSAERLKGVDSTLKIQPAKLEDSAVYLCASSSSSREQFFGPGTRLTVL.

CDR3: CASSPFRTGANEQFF. The CDR3, as DNA: TGTGCCAGCAGCCCCTTTCGGACGGGGGCAAATGAGCAGTTCTTC. V is TRBV11-2 and J is TRBJ2-1; D is tentatively TRBD1 or TRBD2 (6 bases each). Per germline, CDR1 SGHAT and CDR2 FQNNGV. V dropped 5 bases and J dropped 7 bases, with 18 bases sitting between them. This CDR3 has 15 amino acids.

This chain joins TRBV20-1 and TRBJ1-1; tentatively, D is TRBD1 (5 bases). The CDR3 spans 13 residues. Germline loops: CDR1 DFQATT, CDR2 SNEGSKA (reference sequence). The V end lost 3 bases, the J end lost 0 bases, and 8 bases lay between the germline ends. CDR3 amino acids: CSASAGLNTEAFF. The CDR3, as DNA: TGCAGTGCTAGCGCGGGGCTGAACACTGAAGCTTTCTTT.

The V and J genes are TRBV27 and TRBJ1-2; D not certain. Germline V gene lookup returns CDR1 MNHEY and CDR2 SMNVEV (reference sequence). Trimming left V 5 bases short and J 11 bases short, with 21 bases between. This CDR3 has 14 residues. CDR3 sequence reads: CASSPYAGQAVYTF. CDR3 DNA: TGTGCCAGCAGTCCTTATGCTGGCCAGGCCGTGTACACCTTC.

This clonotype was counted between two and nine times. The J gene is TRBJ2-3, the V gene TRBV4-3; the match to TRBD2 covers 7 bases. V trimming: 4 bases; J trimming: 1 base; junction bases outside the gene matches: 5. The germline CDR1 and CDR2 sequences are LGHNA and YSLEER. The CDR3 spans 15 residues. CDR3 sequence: CASSLGTTRTDTQYF. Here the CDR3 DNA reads TGCGCCAGCAGCCTGGGGACTACTCGCACAGATACGCAGTATTTT.

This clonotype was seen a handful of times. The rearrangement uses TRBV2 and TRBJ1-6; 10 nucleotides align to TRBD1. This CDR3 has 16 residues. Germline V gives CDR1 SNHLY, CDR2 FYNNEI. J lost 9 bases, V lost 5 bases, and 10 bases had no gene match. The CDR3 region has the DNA TGTGCCAGCAGTCGAGCGACAGGGGGCATGGGTTCACCCCTCCACTTT. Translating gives CASSRATGGMGSPLHF.

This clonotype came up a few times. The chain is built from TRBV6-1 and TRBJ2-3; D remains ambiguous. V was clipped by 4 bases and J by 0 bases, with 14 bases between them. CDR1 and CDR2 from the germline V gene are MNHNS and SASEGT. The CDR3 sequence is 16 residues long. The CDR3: CASSGRKASSTDTQYF. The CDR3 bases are TGTGCCAGCAGTGGCCGTAAGGCTTCTAGCACAGATACGCAGTATTTT.

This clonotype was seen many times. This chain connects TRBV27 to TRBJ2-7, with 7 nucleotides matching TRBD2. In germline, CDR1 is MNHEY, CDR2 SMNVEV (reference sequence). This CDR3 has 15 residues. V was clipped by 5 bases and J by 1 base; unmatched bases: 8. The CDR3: CASSDYRGGSYEQYF. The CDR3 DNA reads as TGTGCCAGCAGTGACTACCGCGGGGGATCCTACGAGCAGTACTTC.

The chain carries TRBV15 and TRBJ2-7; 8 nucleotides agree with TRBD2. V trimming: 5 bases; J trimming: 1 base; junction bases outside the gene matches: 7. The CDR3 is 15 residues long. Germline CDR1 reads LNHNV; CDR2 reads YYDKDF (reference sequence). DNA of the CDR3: TGTGCCACCAGCCTGGGACTAGAGGAGTCCTACGAGCAGTACTTC. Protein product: CATSLGLEESYEQYF. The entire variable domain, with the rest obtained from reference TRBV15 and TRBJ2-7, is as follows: DAMVIQNPRYQVTQFGKPVTLSCSQTLNHNVMYWYQQKSSQAPKLLFHYYDKDFNNEADTPDNFQSRRPNTSFCFLDIRSPGLGDTAMYLCATSLGLEESYEQYFGPGTRLTVT.

In nucleotides, the CDR3 is TGTGCCAGCAGCCCCCTCCGTGAGGGCAATGAGCAGTTCTTC. Translating gives CASSPLREGNEQFF. The rearrangement links TRBV3-1 to TRBJ2-1; tentative D call: TRBD2 (5 bases). The germline V gene has CDR1 LGHDT and CDR2 YNNKEL (reference sequence). V was clipped by 4 bases and J by 6 bases, with 13 bases between them. The CDR3 loop spans 14 amino acids.

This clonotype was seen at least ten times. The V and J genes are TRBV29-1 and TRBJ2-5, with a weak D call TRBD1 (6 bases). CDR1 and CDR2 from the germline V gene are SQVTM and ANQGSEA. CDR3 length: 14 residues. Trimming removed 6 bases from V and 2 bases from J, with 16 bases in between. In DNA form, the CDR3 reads TGCAGCGTCCCACTGGCGGACAGACAAGAGACCCAGTACTTC. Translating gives CSVPLADRQETQYF.

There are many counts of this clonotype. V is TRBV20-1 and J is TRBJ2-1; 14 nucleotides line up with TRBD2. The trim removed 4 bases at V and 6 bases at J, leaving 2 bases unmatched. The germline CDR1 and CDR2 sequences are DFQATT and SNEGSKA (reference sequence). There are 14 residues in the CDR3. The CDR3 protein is CSAKGTSGSNEQFF. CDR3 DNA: TGCAGTGCTAAAGGGACTAGCGGGAGCAATGAGCAGTTCTTC.

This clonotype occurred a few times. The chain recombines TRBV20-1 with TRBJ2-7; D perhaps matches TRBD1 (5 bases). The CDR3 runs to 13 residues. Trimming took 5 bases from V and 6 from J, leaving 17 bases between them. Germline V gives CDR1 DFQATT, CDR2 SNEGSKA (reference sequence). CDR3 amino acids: CSAPVQAGIEQYF. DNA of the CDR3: TGCAGTGCTCCCGTCCAGGCAGGGATCGAGCAGTACTTC.